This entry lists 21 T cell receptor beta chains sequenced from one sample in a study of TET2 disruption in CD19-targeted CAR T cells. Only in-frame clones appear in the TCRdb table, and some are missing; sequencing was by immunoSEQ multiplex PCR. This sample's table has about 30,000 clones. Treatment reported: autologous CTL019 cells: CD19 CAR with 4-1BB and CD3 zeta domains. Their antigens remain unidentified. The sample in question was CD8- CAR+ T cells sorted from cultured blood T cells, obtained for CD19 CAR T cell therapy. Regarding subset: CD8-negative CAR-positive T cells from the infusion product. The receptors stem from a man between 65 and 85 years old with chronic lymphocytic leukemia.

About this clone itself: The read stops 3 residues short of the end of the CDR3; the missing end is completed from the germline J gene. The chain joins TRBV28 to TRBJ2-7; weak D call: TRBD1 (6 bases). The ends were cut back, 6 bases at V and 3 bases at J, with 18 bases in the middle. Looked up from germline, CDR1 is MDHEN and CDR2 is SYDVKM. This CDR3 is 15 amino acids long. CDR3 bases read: TGTGCCAGCAGACCACAGGGTAGAGGGGACTACGAG. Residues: CASRPQGRGDYE. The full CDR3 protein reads CASRPQGRGDYEQYF.

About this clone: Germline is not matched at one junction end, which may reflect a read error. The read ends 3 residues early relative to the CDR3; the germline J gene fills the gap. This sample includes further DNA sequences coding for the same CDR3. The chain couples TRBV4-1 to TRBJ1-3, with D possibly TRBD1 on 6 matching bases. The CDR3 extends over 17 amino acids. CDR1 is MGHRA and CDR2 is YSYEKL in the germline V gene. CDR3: CASSQSPGAATGNTIYF. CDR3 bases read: TGCGCCAGCAGCCAATCCCCAGGGGCAGCTACTGGAAACACT.

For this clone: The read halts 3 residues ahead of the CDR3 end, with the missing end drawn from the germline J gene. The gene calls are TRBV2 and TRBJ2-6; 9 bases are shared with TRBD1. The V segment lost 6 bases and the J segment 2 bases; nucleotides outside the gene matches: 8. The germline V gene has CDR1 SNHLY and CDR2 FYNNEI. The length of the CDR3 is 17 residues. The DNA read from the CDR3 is TGTGCCAGCAGCACACACCGGGACAGGGCTGGGGCCAACGTC. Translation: CASSTHRDRAGANV. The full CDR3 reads CASSTHRDRAGANVLTF.

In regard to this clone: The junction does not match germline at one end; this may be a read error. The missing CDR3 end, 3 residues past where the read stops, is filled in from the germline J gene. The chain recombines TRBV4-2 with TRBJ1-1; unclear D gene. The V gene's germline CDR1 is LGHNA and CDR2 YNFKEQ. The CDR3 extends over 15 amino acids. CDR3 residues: CASSPRPEGNTEAFF. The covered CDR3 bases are TGCGCCAGCAGCCCCCGCCCAGAGGGGAACACTGAA.

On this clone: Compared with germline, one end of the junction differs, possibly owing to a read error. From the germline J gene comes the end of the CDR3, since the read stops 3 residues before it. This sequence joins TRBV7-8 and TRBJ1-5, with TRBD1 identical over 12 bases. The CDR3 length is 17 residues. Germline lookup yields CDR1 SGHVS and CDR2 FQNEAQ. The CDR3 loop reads CTSSLAGQGAGNQPQHF. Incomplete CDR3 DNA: TGTACCAGCAGCTTAGCGGGACAGGGGGCCGGCAATCAGCCC.

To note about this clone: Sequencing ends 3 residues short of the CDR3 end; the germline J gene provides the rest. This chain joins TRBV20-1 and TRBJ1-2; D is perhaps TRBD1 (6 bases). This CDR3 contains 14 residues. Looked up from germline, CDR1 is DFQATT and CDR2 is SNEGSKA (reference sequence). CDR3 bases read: TGCAGTGCGACTACAGGGAGGAGATCCTACGAC. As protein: CSATTGRRSYD. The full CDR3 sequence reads CSATTGRRSYDYTF.

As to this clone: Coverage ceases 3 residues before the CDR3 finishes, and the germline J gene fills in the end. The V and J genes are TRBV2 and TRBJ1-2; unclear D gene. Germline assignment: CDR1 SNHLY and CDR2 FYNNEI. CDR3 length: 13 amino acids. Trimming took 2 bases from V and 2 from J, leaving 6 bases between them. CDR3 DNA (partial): TGTGCCAGCAGTGAATACGCGAACTATGGC. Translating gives CASSEYANYG. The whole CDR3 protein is CASSEYANYGYTF.

The CDR3 reads CASSEARTATKATQYF. The covered CDR3 bases are TGTGCCAGCAGTGAAGCGAGAACAGCGACTAAGGCGACT. This sequence joins TRBV6-1 and TRBJ2-4; D perhaps matches TRBD2 (5 bases). Sequencing ends 3 residues short of the CDR3 end; the germline J gene provides the rest. Per the germline V gene, CDR1 is MNHNS and CDR2 is SASEGT. The length of the CDR3 is 16 residues.

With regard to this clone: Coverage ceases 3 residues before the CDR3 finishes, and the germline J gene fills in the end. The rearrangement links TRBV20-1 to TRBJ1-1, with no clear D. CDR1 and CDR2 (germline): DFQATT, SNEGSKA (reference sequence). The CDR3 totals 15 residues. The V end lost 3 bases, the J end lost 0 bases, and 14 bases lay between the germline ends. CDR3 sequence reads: CSASDSAGLNTEAFF. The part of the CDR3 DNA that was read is TGCAGTGCTAGCGATTCTGCAGGATTGAACACTGAA.

Incomplete CDR3 DNA: TGTGCCAGCAGTGAAGAGAACAGAAATGAC. Residues: CASSEENRND. The CDR3 in its entirety is CASSEENRNDYTF. The chain carries TRBV6-1 and TRBJ1-2; no firm D call. The DNA ends 3 residues before the CDR3 does, and the rest of the CDR3 is filled in from the germline J gene. The germline CDR1 and CDR2 sequences are MNHNS and SASEGT. This CDR3 has 13 amino acids.

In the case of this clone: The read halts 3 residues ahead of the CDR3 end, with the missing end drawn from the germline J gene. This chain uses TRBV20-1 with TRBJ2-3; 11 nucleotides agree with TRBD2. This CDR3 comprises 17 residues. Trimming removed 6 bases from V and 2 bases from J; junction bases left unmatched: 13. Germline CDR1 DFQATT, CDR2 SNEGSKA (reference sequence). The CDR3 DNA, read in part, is TGCAGTGCGGATACTAGGGGGACTAGCGGTCACACAGATACG. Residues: CSADTRGTSGHTDT. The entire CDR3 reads CSADTRGTSGHTDTQYF.

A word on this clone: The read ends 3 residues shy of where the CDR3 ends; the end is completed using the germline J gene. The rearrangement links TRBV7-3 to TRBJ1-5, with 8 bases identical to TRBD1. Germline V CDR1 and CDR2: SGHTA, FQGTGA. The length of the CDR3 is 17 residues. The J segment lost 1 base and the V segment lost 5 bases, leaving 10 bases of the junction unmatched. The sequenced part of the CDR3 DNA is TGTGCCAGCAGCCTAGGACAGGGAAGGTTGAGCAATCAGCCC. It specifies CASSLGQGRLSNQP. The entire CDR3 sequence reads CASSLGQGRLSNQPQHF.

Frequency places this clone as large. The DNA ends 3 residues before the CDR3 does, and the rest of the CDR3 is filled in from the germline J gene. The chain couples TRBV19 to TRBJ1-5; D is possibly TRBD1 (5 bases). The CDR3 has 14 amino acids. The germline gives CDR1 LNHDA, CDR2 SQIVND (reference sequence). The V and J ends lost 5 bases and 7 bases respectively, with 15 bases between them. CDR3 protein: CASSDQGARQPQHF. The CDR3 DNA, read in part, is TGTGCCAGTAGTGACCAAGGGGCGCGACAGCCC.

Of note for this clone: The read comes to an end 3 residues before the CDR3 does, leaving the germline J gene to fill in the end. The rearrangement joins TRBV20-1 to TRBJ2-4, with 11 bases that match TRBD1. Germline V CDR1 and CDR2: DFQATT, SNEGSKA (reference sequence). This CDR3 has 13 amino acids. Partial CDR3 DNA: TGCAGTGCTGCGGACAGGGGGCAAGAGACT. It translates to CSAADRGQET. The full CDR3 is CSAADRGQETQYF.

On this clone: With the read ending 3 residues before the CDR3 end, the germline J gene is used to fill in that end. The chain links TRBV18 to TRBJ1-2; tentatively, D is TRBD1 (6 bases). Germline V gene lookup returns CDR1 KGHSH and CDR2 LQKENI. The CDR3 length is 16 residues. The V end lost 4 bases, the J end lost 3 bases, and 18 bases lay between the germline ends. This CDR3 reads CASSLLTGVVDYGYTF. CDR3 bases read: TGTGCCAGCTCACTGCTGACAGGTGTAGTGGACTATGGC.

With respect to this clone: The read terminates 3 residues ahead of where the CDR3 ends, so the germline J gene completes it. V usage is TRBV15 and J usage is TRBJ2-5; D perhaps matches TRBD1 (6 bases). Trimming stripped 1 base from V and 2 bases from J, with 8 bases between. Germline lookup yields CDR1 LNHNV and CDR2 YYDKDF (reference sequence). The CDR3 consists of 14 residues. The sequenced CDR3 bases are TGTGCCACCAGCAGAGGAGGACAGCAAGAGACC. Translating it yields CATSRGGQQET. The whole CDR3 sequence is CATSRGGQQETQYF.

CDR3 bases read: TGTGCCAGCAGCCCCCGGGACAGCGCGCCGGTT. It specifies CASSPRDSAPV. The entire CDR3 protein is CASSPRDSAPVQYF. The chain carries TRBV5-8 and TRBJ2-4; 7 positions match TRBD1. The read terminates 3 residues before the CDR3 end, so the remaining end is supplied by the germline J gene. The CDR3 is 14 residues long. Germline CDR1 SGHTS, CDR2 YDEGEE.

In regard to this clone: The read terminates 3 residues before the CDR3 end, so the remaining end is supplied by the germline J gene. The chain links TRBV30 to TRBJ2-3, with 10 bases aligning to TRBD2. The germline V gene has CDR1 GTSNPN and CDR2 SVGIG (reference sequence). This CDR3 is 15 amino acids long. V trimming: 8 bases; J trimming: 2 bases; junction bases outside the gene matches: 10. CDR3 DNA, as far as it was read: TGTGCCGGAGCATGGCTAGCGGGGGCCACAGATACG. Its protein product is CAGAWLAGATDT. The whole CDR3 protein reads CAGAWLAGATDTQYF.

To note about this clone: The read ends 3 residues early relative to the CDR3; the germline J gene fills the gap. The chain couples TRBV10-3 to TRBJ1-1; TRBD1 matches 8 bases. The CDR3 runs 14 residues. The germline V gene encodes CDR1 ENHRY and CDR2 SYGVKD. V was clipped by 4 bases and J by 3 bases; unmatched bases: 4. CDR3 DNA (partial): TGTGCCATCAGTGCGACAGGGGACGACACTGAA. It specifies CAISATGDDTE. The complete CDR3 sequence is CAISATGDDTEAFF.

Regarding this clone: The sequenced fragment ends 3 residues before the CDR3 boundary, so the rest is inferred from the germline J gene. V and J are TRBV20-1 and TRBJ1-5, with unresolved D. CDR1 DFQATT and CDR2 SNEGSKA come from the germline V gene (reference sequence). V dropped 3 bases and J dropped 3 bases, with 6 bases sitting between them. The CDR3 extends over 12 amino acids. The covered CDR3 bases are TGCAGTGCTAGTGGGCCCAATCAGCCC. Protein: CSASGPNQP. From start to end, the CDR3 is CSASGPNQPQHF.

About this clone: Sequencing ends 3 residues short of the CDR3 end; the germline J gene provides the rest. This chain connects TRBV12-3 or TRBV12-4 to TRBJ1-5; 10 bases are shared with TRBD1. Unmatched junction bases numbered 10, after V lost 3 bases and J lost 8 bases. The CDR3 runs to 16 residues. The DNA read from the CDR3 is TGTGCCAGCAGTTTTGGGGACAGGGGAGAGGGGAAGCCC. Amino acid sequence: CASSFGDRGEGKP. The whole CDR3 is CASSFGDRGEGKPQHF.